This T cell receptor beta chain was identified in a study of OX40 agonist ivuxolimab in advanced cancers. In the study overall: As their treatment, patients were administered ivuxolimab, an agonistic anti-OX40 (CD134) antibody. All patients had ivuxolimab intravenously every 2 weeks at 0.01 to 10 mg/kg. Study-wide results and caveats: Doses of 0.1 to 3.0 mg/kg were accompanied by clonal expansion of CD4+ and CD8+ blood T cells by week 6. Among T cells, CD8+ cells averaged more expanded clones than CD4+ cells.

From germline, CDR1 is MRHNA and CDR2 SNTAGT. The CDR3 is made up of 13 amino acids. Trimming removed 0 bases at V and 14 bases at J, with 15 bases between. The assay was immunoSEQ multiplex PCR, and TCRdb's table has in-frame clones only and misses some. The repertoire holds about 55,000 clones, roughly 90% seen once, with about 7% in the top ten. A word on this clone: Its antigen is currently unknown.

The chain is built from TRBV6-4 and TRBJ2-3; D remains ambiguous. Sequencing was performed on CD4+ or CD8+ T cells sorted from blood, taken in a trial of the OX40 agonist ivuxolimab. The TCR originated in an adult with an advanced solid tumor such as melanoma, head and neck, liver or kidney cancer. CDR3 amino acids: CASSDSPYGRWYF. The CDR3 DNA reads as TGTGCCAGCAGTGACTCGCCGTACGGCCGATGGTATTTT.